This passage covers 32 T cell receptor beta chains from one sample sequenced in a study of radiotherapy plus CTLA-4 blockade in lung cancer. Profiled with immunoSEQ multiplex PCR; TCRdb holds only in-frame clones, not every one. The sample includes approximately 99,000 clones, roughly 88% of them seen just once. The sequencing here drew on peripheral blood, taken from a patient treated with radiotherapy plus ipilimumab. The source is a human donor with non-small cell lung cancer that progressed on radiotherapy plus ipilimumab.

This chain links TRBV2 with TRBJ1-1; no firm D call. Between the trimmed V and J ends, which lost 4 bases and 0 bases, there was a span of 12 bases. Per the germline V gene, CDR1 is SNHLY and CDR2 is FYNNEI. The CDR3 extends over 15 amino acids. This CDR3 reads CASSGVPPMNTEAFF. CDR3 coding DNA: TGTGCCAGCAGTGGAGTTCCCCCAATGAACACTGAAGCTTTCTTT.

V is TRBV5-1 and J is TRBJ2-3; 7 bases are shared with TRBD1. The CDR3 extends over 15 amino acids. V lost 6 bases to trimming and J lost 0 bases; unmatched junction nucleotides: 7. From germline, CDR1 is SGHRS and CDR2 YFSETQ. The CDR3 region has the DNA TGCGCCAGCACCCCGACAGGGCATAGCACAGATACGCAGTATTTT. This gives the protein CASTPTGHSTDTQYF.

This chain joins TRBV2 and TRBJ1-2, with D unresolved. CDR1 is SNHLY and CDR2 is FYNNEI in the germline V gene. The CDR3 has 14 amino acids. Trimming cost V 7 bases and J 7 bases, with 19 bases left between them. CDR3: CASTAGGVFSGYTF. The CDR3 nucleotides are TGTGCCAGCACCGCCGGTGGGGTGTTCAGTGGCTACACCTTC.

This clone was counted a single time. V gene TRBV5-6 combines with J gene TRBJ1-5; D is unresolved. This CDR3 comprises 16 residues. Per the germline V gene, CDR1 is SGHDT and CDR2 is YYEEEE. The ends were cut back, 0 bases at V and 0 bases at J, with 10 bases in the middle. CDR3 bases: TGTGCCAGCAGCTTGGGGTCTGGGTTTAGCAATCAGCCCCAGCATTTT. Translating it yields CASSLGSGFSNQPQHF.

This chain links TRBV5-6 with TRBJ1-1; the D gene is possibly TRBD1 (6 bases). The CDR3 contains 13 residues. Trimming took 3 bases from V and 6 from J, leaving 12 bases between them. From germline, CDR1 is SGHDT and CDR2 YYEEEE. Written as DNA, the CDR3 is TGTGCCAGCAGCTGGGTGGGGGGCGCTGAAGCTTTCTTT. The encoded protein is CASSWVGGAEAFF.

This clone was detected only a few times. The chain has TRBV7-9 and TRBJ2-7; D may correspond to TRBD1 or TRBD2 (5 bases each). This CDR3 spans 14 amino acids. The V gene's germline CDR1 is SEHNR and CDR2 FQNEAQ (reference sequence). The V gene lost 3 bases and the J gene lost 1 base, with 10 bases spanning the gap. CDR3 nucleotides: TGTGCCAGCAGCTTTCGGGACCAATCCTACGAGCAGTACTTC. Its protein is CASSFRDQSYEQYF.

The chain uses TRBV27 and TRBJ1-3; D gene ambiguous. Germline V gives CDR1 MNHEY, CDR2 SMNVEV (reference sequence). This CDR3 spans 13 amino acids. The V end was cut by 5 bases, the J end by 0 bases, with 5 bases between. The CDR3 sequence: CASSPSSGNTIYF. Written as DNA, the CDR3 is TGTGCCAGCAGTCCATCCTCTGGAAACACCATATATTTT.

This sequence joins TRBV29-1 and TRBJ2-2, with a weak D call TRBD1 (6 bases). Germline V gene sequence: CDR1 SQVTM, CDR2 ANQGSEA. The CDR3 is 12 amino acids. The V gene lost 6 bases and the J gene lost 7 bases, with 12 bases spanning the gap. The CDR3 sequence is CSVQTGNGELFF. DNA of the CDR3: TGCAGCGTACAAACAGGGAACGGGGAGCTGTTTTTT.

This clone has only a few counts. V usage is TRBV11-2 and J usage is TRBJ2-7; TRBD2 aligns across 8 bases. The CDR3 is 14 amino acids. Germline CDR1 SGHAT, CDR2 FQNNGV. V shed 1 base and J 2 bases; nucleotides not matched to a gene: 1. CDR3 loop: CASSLAGGAYEQYF. DNA of the CDR3: TGTGCCAGCAGCTTAGCGGGAGGGGCCTACGAGCAGTACTTC.

V gene TRBV7-2 combines with J gene TRBJ2-2; D is unclear. V was trimmed by 1 base and J by 2 bases, leaving 8 bases between them. The CDR3 is 15 residues long. Germline CDR1 and CDR2: SGHTA and FQGNSA. The CDR3 DNA follows: TGTGCCAGCAGCTTAGGTCGGTTTAACACCGGGGAGCTGTTTTTT. This sequence encodes CASSLGRFNTGELFF.

The chain joins TRBV11-3 to TRBJ2-1, with TRBD1 as a possible D gene (6 bases). The length of the CDR3 is 13 residues. Germline loops: CDR1 SGHNT, CDR2 YENEEA. The germline V and J ends were trimmed by 5 bases and 9 bases, with 14 bases remaining between them. The CDR3 region is CASSHKVGGEQFF. Written as DNA, the CDR3 is TGTGCCAGCAGCCATAAAGTAGGGGGTGAGCAGTTCTTC.

This rearrangement joins TRBV7-2 to TRBJ2-1; D not resolved. Trimming took off 3 bases at V and 9 bases at J, with 9 bases between the two ends. The CDR3 extends over 12 amino acids. The germline gives CDR1 SGHTA, CDR2 FQGNSA. CDR3 sequence (DNA): TGTGCCAGCAGCTTCATCTTCCGTGAGCAGTTCTTC. This gives the protein CASSFIFREQFF.

The V call is TRBV6-6, the J call TRBJ2-7, with 8 bases fitting TRBD2. CDR3 length: 15 amino acids. The V segment lost 2 bases and the J segment 7 bases; nucleotides outside the gene matches: 10. The germline V gene encodes CDR1 MNHNY and CDR2 SVGAGI (reference sequence). DNA for the CDR3: TGTGCCAGCAGTTACCCGGGACTAGGGACGCGGGAGCAGTACTTC. Translating it yields CASSYPGLGTREQYF.

This chain uses TRBV14 with TRBJ2-3; TRBD1 or TRBD2 may be the D gene (7 bases each). V gave up 4 bases and J gave up 2 bases, with 16 bases separating them. Germline V gene lookup returns CDR1 SGHDN and CDR2 FVKESK. The CDR3 sequence is 16 residues long. CDR3 amino acids: CASSRLRGGTTDTQYF. In DNA form, the CDR3 reads TGTGCCAGCAGCCGGCTCAGGGGGGGCACCACAGATACGCAGTATTTT.

The chain recombines TRBV9 with TRBJ1-1; D gene unclear. The V end lost 2 bases, the J end lost 6 bases, and 14 bases lay between the germline ends. This CDR3 contains 14 residues. The germline V gene encodes CDR1 SGDLS and CDR2 YYNGEE. CDR3 DNA: TGTGCCAGCAGCGTCATCGCGGGCGAGGCTGAAGCTTTCTTT. Encoded protein: CASSVIAGEAEAFF.

Concerning this clone itself: A much more abundant neighbour one base away suggests this may be a read error. The same CDR3 is also encoded by other DNA sequences in this sample. The genes are TRBV2 and TRBJ1-1; a weak D match, TRBD1 (6 bases). Trimming removed 7 bases from V and 4 bases from J, with 22 bases in between. The CDR3 has 16 residues. CDR1 and CDR2 from the germline V gene are SNHLY and FYNNEI. CDR3 region: CASTYGQGQGGTEAFF. CDR3 nucleotide sequence: TGTGCCAGCACCTATGGGCAGGGCCAAGGGGGCACTGAAGCTTTCTTT.

The J gene is TRBJ2-5, the V gene TRBV5-6; the D is unclear. The ends were cut back, 3 bases at V and 4 bases at J, with 19 bases in the middle. The CDR3 sequence is 16 residues long. Germline CDR1 and CDR2: SGHDT and YYEEEE. The chain's CDR3 is CASSSRKQRSRETQYF. The CDR3 DNA is TGTGCCAGCAGCTCCCGGAAACAGCGTTCAAGAGAGACCCAGTACTTC.

The CDR3: CASSLNPTSGSLRETQYF. CDR3 nucleotides: TGTGCCAGCAGCTTGAATCCGACTAGCGGGAGCCTGAGAGAGACCCAGTACTTC. The rearrangement joins TRBV5-8 to TRBJ2-5; 12 bases are a match to TRBD2. This CDR3 comprises 18 residues. The junction had 11 bases not matched to a gene; V was cut back by 1 base and J by 4 bases. The V gene's germline CDR1 is SGHTS and CDR2 YDEGEE.

Here the CDR3 reads CASSFVAATNEKLFF. In DNA form, the CDR3 reads TGTGCCAGCAGTTTTGTGGCCGCAACTAATGAAAAACTGTTTTTT. The chain couples TRBV27 to TRBJ1-4, with no clear D. The CDR3 extends over 15 amino acids. The germline V gene has CDR1 MNHEY and CDR2 SMNVEV (reference sequence). V lost 3 bases, J lost 0 bases, and 8 bases lay in between.

The CDR3 DNA reads as TGTGCCATCAAGGTGAACTCCCTGGTGAACACTGAAGCTTTCTTT. This sequence encodes CAIKVNSLVNTEAFF. The V and J genes are TRBV10-3 and TRBJ1-1; D unclear. V lost 7 bases and J 0 bases, leaving 15 bases between the germline ends. The CDR3 has 15 amino acids. Germline V gene data show CDR1 as ENHRY and CDR2 as SYGVKD.

The V gene is TRBV5-4, the J gene TRBJ2-3; no definite D call. Germline V CDR1 and CDR2: SGHNT, YYREEE (reference sequence). Trimming shortened V by 0 bases and J by 7 bases, and 9 bases separated the two germline ends. The CDR3 runs 13 residues. The CDR3 DNA reads as TGTGCCAGCAGCTTGGCCCGGGCCTATACGCAGTATTTT. Translation gives CASSLARAYTQYF.

The table lists this clone with a few counts. The chain employs TRBV25-1 and TRBJ2-5; D is uncertain. Germline-derived CDR1 and CDR2 are MGHDK and SYGVNS. Trimming removed 3 bases at V and 3 bases at J, with 8 bases between. There are 13 residues in the CDR3. CDR3 region: CASSDSWEETQYF. Written as DNA, the CDR3 is TGTGCCAGCAGTGATTCGTGGGAAGAGACCCAGTACTTC.

This clone came up once. The rearrangement links TRBV6-5 to TRBJ2-7; D gene ambiguous. The V end lost 3 bases, the J end lost 6 bases, and 18 bases lay between the germline ends. The CDR3 covers 15 residues. Germline assignment: CDR1 MNHEY and CDR2 SVGAGI. CDR3: CASSYRRALRLEQYF. The CDR3 bases are TGTGCCAGCAGTTATCGCCGGGCCCTACGGCTCGAGCAGTACTTC.

The rearrangement uses TRBV6-5 and TRBJ1-1; D gene unclear. Germline V gene sequence: CDR1 MNHEY, CDR2 SVGAGI. Trimming shortened V by 0 bases and J by 2 bases, and 10 bases separated the two germline ends. The CDR3 is 15 amino acids. The CDR3 spells CASSYSNGLNTEAFF. DNA of the CDR3: TGTGCCAGCAGTTACTCGAACGGGCTCAACACTGAAGCTTTCTTT.

The chain recombines TRBV7-9 with TRBJ2-1; 7 bases are shared with TRBD2. The CDR3 loop spans 16 amino acids. V shed 4 bases, J shed 5 bases, and the junction held 11 bases outside the gene matches. CDR1 SEHNR and CDR2 FQNEAQ come from the germline V gene (reference sequence). CDR3 in amino acids: CASSSPGGRNNNEQFF. The CDR3 coding sequence is TGTGCCAGCAGCTCTCCGGGCGGGAGAAATAACAATGAGCAGTTCTTC.

This rearrangement joins TRBV29-1 to TRBJ1-2, with no clear D. There are 10 residues in the CDR3. Trimming pared 3 bases from V and 4 bases from J, leaving 3 bases between. The germline V gene has CDR1 SQVTM and CDR2 ANQGSEA. CDR3 sequence (DNA): TGCAGCGTTGACGGCTATGGCTACACCTTC. Amino acids: CSVDGYGYTF.

The chain uses TRBV5-1 and TRBJ2-1, with TRBD2 matching over 12 bases. The germline CDR1 and CDR2 sequences are SGHRS and YFSETQ. This CDR3 is built from 19 residues. V lost 4 bases to trimming and J lost 2 bases; unmatched junction nucleotides: 13. The CDR3 DNA reads as TGCGCCAGCAGCCCCAGACTAGCGGGAGAATTCGGAGCCTACAATGAGCAGTTCTTC. This translates into CASSPRLAGEFGAYNEQFF.

This sequence joins TRBV6-6 and TRBJ2-7, with D hard to call. The CDR3 consists of 14 residues. Germline V lookup: CDR1 MNHNY, CDR2 SVGAGI (reference sequence). Trimming cost V 5 bases and J 2 bases, with 13 bases left between them. CDR3 residues: CASSPPPQTYEQYF. The CDR3 coding sequence is TGTGCCAGCAGTCCACCACCTCAAACCTACGAGCAGTACTTC.

The chain is built from TRBV30 and TRBJ2-1, with TRBD1 as a possible D gene (5 bases). Germline assignment: CDR1 GTSNPN and CDR2 SVGIG (reference sequence). V lost 4 bases and J 7 bases, leaving 8 bases between the germline ends. The CDR3 runs to 11 residues. The CDR3 spells CAWKGINEQFF. The CDR3 DNA reads as TGTGCCTGGAAGGGGATAAATGAGCAGTTCTTC.

The V and J genes are TRBV20-1 and TRBJ1-1; no reliable D call. This CDR3 comprises 11 residues. CDR1 is DFQATT and CDR2 is SNEGSKA in the germline V gene (reference sequence). V gave up 3 bases and J gave up 8 bases, with 10 bases separating them. CDR3 in amino acids: CSAREVWEAFF. CDR3 nucleotide sequence: TGCAGTGCTAGGGAGGTTTGGGAAGCTTTCTTT.

J is TRBJ2-1 and V is TRBV5-4, with 14 bases matching TRBD2. With 4 bases clipped from V and 12 bases from J, the junction kept 12 bases outside the gene matches. CDR1 and CDR2 (germline): SGHNT, YYREEE (reference sequence). The CDR3 is 16 amino acids. The DNA for the CDR3 is TGTGCCAGCAGCCTTGGGACTAGCGGGAGCACGGGTGGGCAGTTCTTC. It translates to CASSLGTSGSTGGQFF.

The chain employs TRBV30 and TRBJ2-3; D unclear. Looked up from germline, CDR1 is GTSNPN and CDR2 is SVGIG (reference sequence). Trimming stripped 3 bases from V and 2 bases from J, with 9 bases between. This CDR3 is 13 amino acids long. CDR3 sequence (DNA): TGTGCCTGGAGGACGGCGGCCACAGATACGCAGTATTTT. Protein product: CAWRTAATDTQYF.